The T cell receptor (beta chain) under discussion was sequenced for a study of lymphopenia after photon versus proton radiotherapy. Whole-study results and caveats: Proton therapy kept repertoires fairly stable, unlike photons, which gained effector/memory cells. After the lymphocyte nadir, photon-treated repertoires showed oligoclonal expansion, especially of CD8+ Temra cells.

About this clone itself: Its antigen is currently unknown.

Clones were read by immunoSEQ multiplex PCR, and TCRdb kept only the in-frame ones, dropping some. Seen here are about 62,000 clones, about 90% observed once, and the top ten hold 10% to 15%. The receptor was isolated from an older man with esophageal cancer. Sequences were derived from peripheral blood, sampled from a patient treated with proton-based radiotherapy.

The CDR3 loop is CASSQERGLGGNTEAFF. As DNA, the CDR3 is TGCGCCAGCAGCCAAGAACGGGGCCTTGGTGGGAACACTGAAGCTTTCTTT. The chain uses TRBV4-1 and TRBJ1-1, with D possibly TRBD1 on 5 matching bases. V shed 0 bases and J shed 1 base, with 15 bases lying between them. Germline V gives CDR1 MGHRA, CDR2 YSYEKL. The CDR3 length is 17 residues.